This TCR beta chain originates from a study of shared clonotypes between healthy human individuals (TCRdb year 2020). As for the study more broadly: A few men and a couple of women, aged 18 to 49 years, made up the cohort. For each donor, CD4 naive and CD4 memory were each given three plates, CD8 naive was given two plates, and CD8 memory was given one plate. Blood TCR repertoires of roughly 5 healthy adults were deeply sequenced to estimate repertoire size and the extent of clonotype sharing between individuals. To increase sequencing depth and limit assay-specific biases, TCR repertoire library preparation and sequencing were carried out by different laboratories using diverse techniques. Each donor's leukapheresis produced roughly between roughly 0.94 and 9.5 billion PBMCs.

CDR1 and CDR2, looked up from the germline V gene, are SGHTA and FQGTGA. Measured from the cysteine to the phenylalanine, the CDR3 is 15 residues long. CDR3 DNA only is kept here, 45 bases in frame from base 1. Relative to germline, V is missing 3 bases and J is missing 4 bases, with 5 bases of the junction outside any gene match. Using the deep immunoSEQ assay, multiplex PCR amplified TCR CDR3 regions from genomic DNA. Extracted genomic DNA from each cell subset was distributed evenly across all wells of several immunoSEQ 96-well plates, and each plate was treated as a replicate. For sorted subsets, about 210 ng of genomic DNA, equivalent to 25,000 to 35,000 T cell genomes, went into each replicate PCR. The purified libraries were quantified using a Qubit 3.0 fluorometer, sized with a Bioanalyzer 2100, and then quantified again using the KAPA Library Quantification kit. Every immunoSEQ 96-well plate was sequenced on a dedicated single-read 150-cycle Illumina NextSeq 550 flow cell. The original pipeline was this. Because only junctional sequences without quality scores were contained in the immunoSEQ output, filtering matching that applied to full-length reads could not be performed. Sequences were annotated with PyIR, a Python wrapper for IgBLAST v1.9, and V/J genes and CDR3 were assigned using IMGT germline references. Reads were removed for weak V/J assignments (E-value above 1e-6), missing CDR3, stop codons, out-of-frame junctions, or ambiguous translated residues. V3J clonotypes were defined by identical inferred V gene, J gene, and CDR3 amino acid sequence. To compute the percentage overlap between repertoires, the number of shared unique clonotypes was divided by the size of the smaller repertoire. Richness of each repertoire was evaluated using RTK rarefaction, the Chao1 estimator, and Recon v2.1 estimates of unobserved clonotypes. Generation probabilities were computed with OLGA for all TCRbeta clonotypes obtained by the gDNA method from a few donors. TCRdb limited this immuneACCESS table to in-frame rearrangements with V and J called. A share of clones is missing; checked studies link under half to unresolved V genes, and the rest is unexplained. V and J calls and clone size are given by that table; D and trimming were obtained from the DNA. This sample is represented by hundreds of thousands of clones; about 95% of them were singletons. In total, the top ten clones hold less than 0.06% of the sample.

The donors were healthy, HIV-negative adults with no recently reported acute infections or vaccinations. Only Caucasian adults living in Nashville, Tennessee, USA were represented among the donors. CD4+ T cells were enriched through magnetic negative selection, after which naive cells were positively selected on CD45RA and the remaining negative fraction served as the memory subset. Blood was collected by leukapheresis, and PBMCs were isolated by Ficoll-Histopaque density gradient centrifugation and then cryopreserved in liquid nitrogen vapor phase. Analytical flow cytometry was used to check the purity and quantity of each magnetically sorted T cell population. Each sorted fraction had its genomic DNA isolated and then quantified by UV absorbance on a Nanodrop 2000c. Findings and caveats that apply to the study as a whole: Across a few donors, roughly 5.4% of naive CD4, roughly 3.8% of naive CD8, about 2% of memory CD4, and about 0.4% of memory CD8 clonotypes were shared. Compared with non-shared clonotypes, the clonotypes found in all four sorted-subset donors had higher generation probabilities. Pairwise subsampling indicated that sequencing depth was expected to affect the degree of clonotype sharing among donors. Rarefaction of sorted-subset datasets indicated incomplete sequencing despite the large sequencing depth. Sampling was limited to blood, and TCR repertoires in tissue likely differ from TCR repertoires in blood. Estimated clonotype richness was generally larger for naive than for memory subsets. Because the study included a small number of donors, the genetic and exposure-history diversity represented was limited.

Comment on this clone: This receptor's antigen is unknown. Base-call qualities are not available, and no considerably larger clone is one nucleotide away.

Sequenced: naive CD4+ T cells sorted from blood. The sample's cell subset or site label is to be understood as: CD45RA+ positively selected. The sequence derives from a woman in her thirties in good health. The receptor chain draws on TRBV7-3 and TRBJ2-5; TRBD2 fits 10 bases in the junction. Here is the DNA: TGTGCCAGCAGCTTTGGAGCGGGAGGGGTAGAGACCCAGTACTTC. This encodes CASSFGAGGVETQYF.